This T cell receptor beta chain derives from a study of blood T cell repertoires in COVID-19. This clone is deemed medium-sized. The CDR3 spans 13 residues. V was pared by 4 bases and J by 1 base, with 5 bases between. Per the germline V gene, CDR1 is LNHDA and CDR2 is SQIVND (reference sequence). Assay: immunoSEQ multiplex PCR; the TCRdb copy retains only in-frame clones and omits some. Of 150,000 or so clones in the sample, approximately 85% were seen once. The sequence was obtained from a man in his fifties or sixties who had recovered from COVID-19. The chain is built from TRBV19 and TRBJ1-5; the D is unclear. Sequencing input: peripheral blood. The CDR3 sequence: CASSKLSNQPQHF. Here the CDR3 DNA reads TGTGCCAGTAGTAAACTAAGCAATCAGCCCCAGCATTTT.